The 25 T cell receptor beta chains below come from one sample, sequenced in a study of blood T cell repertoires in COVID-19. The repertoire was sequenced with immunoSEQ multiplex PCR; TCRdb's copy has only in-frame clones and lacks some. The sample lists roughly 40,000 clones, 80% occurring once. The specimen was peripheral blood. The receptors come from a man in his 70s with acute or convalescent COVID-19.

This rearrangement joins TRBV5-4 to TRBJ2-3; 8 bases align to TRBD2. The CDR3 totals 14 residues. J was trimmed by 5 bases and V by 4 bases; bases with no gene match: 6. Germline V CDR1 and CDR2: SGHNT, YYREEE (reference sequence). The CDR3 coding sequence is TGTGCCAGCAGCCCGGCGGGGGGAGGAGATACGCAGTATTTT. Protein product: CASSPAGGGDTQYF.

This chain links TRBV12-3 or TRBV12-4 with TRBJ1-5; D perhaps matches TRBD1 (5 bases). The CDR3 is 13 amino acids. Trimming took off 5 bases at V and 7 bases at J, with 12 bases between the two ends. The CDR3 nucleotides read TGTGCCAGCAGTCAGGGATGGGAACAGCCCCAGCATTTT. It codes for CASSQGWEQPQHF.

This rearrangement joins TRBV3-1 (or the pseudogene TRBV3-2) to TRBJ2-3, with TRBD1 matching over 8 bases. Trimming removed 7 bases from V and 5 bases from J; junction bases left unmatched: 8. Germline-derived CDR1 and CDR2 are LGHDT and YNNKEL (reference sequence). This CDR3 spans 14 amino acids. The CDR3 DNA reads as TGTGCCAGCACCCGACAGGGGATGAAAGATACGCAGTATTTT. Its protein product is CASTRQGMKDTQYF.

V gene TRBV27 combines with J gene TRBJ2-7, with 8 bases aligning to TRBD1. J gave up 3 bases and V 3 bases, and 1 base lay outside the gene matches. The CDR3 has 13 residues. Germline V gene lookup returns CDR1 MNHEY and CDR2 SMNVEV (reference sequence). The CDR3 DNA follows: TGTGCCAGCAGTTTCGGACAGGGCTACGAGCAGTACTTC. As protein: CASSFGQGYEQYF.

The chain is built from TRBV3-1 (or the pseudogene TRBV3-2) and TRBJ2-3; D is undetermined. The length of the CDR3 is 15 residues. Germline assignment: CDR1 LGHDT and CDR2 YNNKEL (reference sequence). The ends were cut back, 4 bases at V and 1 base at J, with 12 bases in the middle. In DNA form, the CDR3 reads TGTGCCAGCAGCCTTTATTCTTTCGGCACAGATACGCAGTATTTT. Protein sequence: CASSLYSFGTDTQYF.

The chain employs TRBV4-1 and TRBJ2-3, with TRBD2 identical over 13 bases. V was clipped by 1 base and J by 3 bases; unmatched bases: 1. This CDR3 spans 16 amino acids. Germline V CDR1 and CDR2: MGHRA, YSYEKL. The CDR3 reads CASSQVTSGGTDTQYF. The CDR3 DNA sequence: TGCGCCAGCAGCCAAGTGACTAGCGGGGGGACAGATACGCAGTATTTT.

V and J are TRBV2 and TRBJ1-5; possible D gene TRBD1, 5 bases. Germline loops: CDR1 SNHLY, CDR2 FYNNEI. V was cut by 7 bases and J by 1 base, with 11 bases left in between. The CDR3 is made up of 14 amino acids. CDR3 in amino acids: CASTEGLSNQPQHF. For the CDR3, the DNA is TGTGCCAGCACCGAGGGACTGAGCAATCAGCCCCAGCATTTT.

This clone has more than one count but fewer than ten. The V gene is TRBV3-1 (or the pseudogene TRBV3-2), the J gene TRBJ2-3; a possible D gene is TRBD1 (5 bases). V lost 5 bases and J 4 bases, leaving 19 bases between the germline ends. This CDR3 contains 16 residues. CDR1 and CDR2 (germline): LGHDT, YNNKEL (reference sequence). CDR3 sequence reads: CASSKPDNPNADTQYF. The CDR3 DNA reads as TGTGCCAGCAGCAAACCGGACAACCCCAACGCAGATACGCAGTATTTT.

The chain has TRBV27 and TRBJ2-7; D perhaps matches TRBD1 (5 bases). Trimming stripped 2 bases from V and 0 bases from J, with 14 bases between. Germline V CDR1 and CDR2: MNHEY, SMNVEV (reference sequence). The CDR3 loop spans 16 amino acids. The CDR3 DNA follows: TGTGCCAGCAGTTTAACCCCAGGGCTTAGCTCCTACGAGCAGTACTTC. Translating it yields CASSLTPGLSSYEQYF.

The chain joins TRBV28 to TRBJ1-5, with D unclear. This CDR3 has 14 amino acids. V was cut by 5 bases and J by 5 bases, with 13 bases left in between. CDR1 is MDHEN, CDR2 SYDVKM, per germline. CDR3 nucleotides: TGTGCCAGCAGTCCCCACGGTGGTTATCAGCCCCAGCATTTT. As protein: CASSPHGGYQPQHF.

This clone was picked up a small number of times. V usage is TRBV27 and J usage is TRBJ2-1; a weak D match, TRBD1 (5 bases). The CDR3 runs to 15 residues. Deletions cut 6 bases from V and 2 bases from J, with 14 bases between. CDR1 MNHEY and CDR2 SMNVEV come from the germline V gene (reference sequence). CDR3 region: CASSRVGLAYNEQFF. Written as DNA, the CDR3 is TGTGCCAGCAGCCGCGTGGGGCTCGCCTACAATGAGCAGTTCTTC.

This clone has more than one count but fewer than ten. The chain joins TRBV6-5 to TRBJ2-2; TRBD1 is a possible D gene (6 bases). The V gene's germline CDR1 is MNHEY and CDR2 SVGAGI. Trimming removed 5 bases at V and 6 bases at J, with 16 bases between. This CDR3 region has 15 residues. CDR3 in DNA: TGTGCCAGCAGTCCCGGAAACCACAGGGCCGGGGAGCTGTTTTTT. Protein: CASSPGNHRAGELFF.

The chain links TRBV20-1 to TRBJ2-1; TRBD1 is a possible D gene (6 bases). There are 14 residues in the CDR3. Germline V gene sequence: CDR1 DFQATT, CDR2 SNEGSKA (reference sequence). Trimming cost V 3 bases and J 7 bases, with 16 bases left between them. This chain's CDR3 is CSASSRQAFNEQFF. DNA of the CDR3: TGCAGTGCTAGTTCGAGACAGGCCTTTAATGAGCAGTTCTTC.

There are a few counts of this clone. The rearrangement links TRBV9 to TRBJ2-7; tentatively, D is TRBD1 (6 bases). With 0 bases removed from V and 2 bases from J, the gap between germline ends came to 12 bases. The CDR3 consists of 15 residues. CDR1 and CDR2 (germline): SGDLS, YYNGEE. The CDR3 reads CASSVDANRAYEQYF. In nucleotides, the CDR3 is TGTGCCAGCAGCGTAGATGCCAACAGGGCCTACGAGCAGTACTTC.

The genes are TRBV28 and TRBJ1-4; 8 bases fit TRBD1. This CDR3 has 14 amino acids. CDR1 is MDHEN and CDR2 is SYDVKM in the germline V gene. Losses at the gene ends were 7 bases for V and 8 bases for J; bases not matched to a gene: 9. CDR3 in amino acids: CASTLDRVAEKLFF. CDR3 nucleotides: TGTGCCAGCACCCTGGACAGGGTTGCCGAAAAACTGTTTTTT.

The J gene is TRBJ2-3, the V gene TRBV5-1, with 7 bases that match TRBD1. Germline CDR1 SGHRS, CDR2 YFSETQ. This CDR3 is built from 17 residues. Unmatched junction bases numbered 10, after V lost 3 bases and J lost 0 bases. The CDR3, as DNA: TGCGCCAGCAGCTCGGCCGAGACAGGGTTCAGCACAGATACGCAGTATTTT. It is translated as CASSSAETGFSTDTQYF. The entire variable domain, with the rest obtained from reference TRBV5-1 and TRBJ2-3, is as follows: KAGVTQTPRYLIKTRGQQVTLSCSPISGHRSVSWYQQTPGQGLQFLFEYFSETQRNKGNFPGRFSGRQFSNSRSEMNVSTLELGDSALYLCASSSAETGFSTDTQYFGPGTRLTVL.

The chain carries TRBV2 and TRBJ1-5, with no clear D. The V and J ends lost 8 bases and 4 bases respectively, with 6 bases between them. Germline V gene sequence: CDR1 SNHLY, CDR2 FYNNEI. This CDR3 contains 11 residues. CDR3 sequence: CASGGNQPQHF. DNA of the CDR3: TGTGCCAGCGGAGGGAATCAGCCCCAGCATTTT.

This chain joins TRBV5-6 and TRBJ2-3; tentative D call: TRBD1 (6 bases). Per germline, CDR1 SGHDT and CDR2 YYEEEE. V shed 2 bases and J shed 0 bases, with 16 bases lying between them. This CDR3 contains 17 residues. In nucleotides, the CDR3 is TGTGCCAGCAGCTTCCGAAGAAGACAGGCGAGCACAGATACGCAGTATTTT. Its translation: CASSFRRRQASTDTQYF.

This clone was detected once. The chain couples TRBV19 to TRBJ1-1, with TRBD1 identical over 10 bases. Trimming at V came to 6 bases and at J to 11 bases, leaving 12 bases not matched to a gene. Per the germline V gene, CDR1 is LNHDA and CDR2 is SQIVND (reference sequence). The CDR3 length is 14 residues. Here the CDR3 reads CASSPTGGSWVAFF. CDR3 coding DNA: TGTGCCAGTAGCCCGACAGGGGGCTCATGGGTCGCTTTCTTT.

The CDR3 spells CASSTTGKAEGYTF. CDR3 DNA: TGTGCCAGCTCTACGACAGGGAAGGCAGAAGGCTACACCTTC. The chain couples TRBV18 to TRBJ1-2, with 7 bases identical to TRBD1. Germline CDR1 and CDR2: KGHSH and LQKENI. This CDR3 contains 14 residues. Trimming removed 6 bases from V and 8 bases from J; junction bases left unmatched: 12. Using reference TRBV18 and TRBJ1-2 for the parts outside the CDR3, the full variable domain is NAGVMQNPRHLVRRRGQEARLRCSPMKGHSHVYWYRQLPEEGLKFMVYLQKENIIDESGMPKERFSAEFPKEGPSILRIQQVVRGDSAAYFCASSTTGKAEGYTFGSGTRLTVV.

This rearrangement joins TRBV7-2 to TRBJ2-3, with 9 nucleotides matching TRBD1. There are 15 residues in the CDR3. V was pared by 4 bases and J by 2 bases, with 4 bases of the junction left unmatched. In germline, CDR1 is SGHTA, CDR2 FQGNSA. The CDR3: CASSYRGRDTDTQYF. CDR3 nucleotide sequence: TGTGCCAGCAGCTACAGGGGGCGCGACACAGATACGCAGTATTTT. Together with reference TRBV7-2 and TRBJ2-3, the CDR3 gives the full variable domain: GAGVSQSPSNKVTEKGKDVELRCDPISGHTALYWYRQSLGQGLEFLIYFQGNSAPDKSGLPSDRFSAERTGGSVSTLTIQRTQQEDSAVYLCASSYRGRDTDTQYFGPGTRLTVL.

CDR3 protein: CASSQGQGREVGYTF. Written as DNA, the CDR3 is TGTGCCAGCAGCCAAGGACAGGGGAGGGAAGTGGGCTACACCTTC. This chain connects TRBV3-1 (or the pseudogene TRBV3-2) to TRBJ1-2, with 8 positions matching TRBD1. The germline V gene has CDR1 LGHDT and CDR2 YNNKEL (reference sequence). J was trimmed by 8 bases and V by 1 base; bases with no gene match: 9. The CDR3 extends over 15 amino acids.

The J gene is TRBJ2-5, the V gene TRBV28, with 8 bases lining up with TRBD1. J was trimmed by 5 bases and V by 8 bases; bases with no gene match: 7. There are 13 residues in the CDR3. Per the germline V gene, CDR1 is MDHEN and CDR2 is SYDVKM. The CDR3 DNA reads TGTGCCAGCGGAACAGGGGGATTGGAGACCCAGTACTTC. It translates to CASGTGGLETQYF.

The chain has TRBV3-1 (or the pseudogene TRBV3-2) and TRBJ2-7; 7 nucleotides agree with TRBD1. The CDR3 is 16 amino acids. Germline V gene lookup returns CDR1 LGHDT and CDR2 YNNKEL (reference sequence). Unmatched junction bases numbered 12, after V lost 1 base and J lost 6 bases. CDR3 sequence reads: CASSQVRTGSTPEQYF. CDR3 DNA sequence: TGTGCCAGCAGCCAAGTCCGGACAGGTTCCACCCCCGAGCAGTACTTC.

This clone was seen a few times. The CDR3 here is CASSRQGSATNEKLFF. The CDR3 region has the DNA TGCGCCAGCTCCCGACAGGGGAGTGCAACTAATGAAAAACTGTTTTTT. The chain combines TRBV4-1 with TRBJ1-4; 8 nucleotides agree with TRBD1. Germline assignment: CDR1 MGHRA and CDR2 YSYEKL. The CDR3 has 16 amino acids. The V gene end was trimmed by 8 bases and the J gene end by 0 bases; junction bases not matched to a gene: 8.